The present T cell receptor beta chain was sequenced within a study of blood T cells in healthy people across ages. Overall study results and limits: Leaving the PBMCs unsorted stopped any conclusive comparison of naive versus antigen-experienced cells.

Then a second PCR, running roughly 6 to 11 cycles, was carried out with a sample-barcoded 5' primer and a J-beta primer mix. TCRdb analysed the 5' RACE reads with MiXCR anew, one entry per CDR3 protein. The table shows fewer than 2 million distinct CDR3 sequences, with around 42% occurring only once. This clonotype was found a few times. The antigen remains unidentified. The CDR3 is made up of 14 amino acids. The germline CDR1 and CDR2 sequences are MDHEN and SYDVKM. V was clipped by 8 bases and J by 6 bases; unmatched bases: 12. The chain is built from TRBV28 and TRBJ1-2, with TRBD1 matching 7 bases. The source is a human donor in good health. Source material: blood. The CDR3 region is CASGKTGVWDGYTF. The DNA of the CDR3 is TGTGCCAGCGGAAAAACAGGGGTCTGGGATGGCTACACCTTC.